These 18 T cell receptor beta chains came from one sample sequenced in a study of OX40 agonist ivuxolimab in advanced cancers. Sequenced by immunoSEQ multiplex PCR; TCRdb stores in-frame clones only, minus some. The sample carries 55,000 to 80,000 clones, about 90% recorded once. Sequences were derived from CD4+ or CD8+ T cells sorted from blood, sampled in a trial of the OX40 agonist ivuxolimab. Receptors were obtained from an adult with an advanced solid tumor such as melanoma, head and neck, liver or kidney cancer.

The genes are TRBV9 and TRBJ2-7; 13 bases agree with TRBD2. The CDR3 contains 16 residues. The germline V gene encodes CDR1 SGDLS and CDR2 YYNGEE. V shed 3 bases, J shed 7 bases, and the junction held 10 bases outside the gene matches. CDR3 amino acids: CASSEYGTSGMVEQYF. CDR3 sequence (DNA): TGTGCCAGCAGCGAATATGGGACTAGCGGGATGGTGGAGCAGTACTTC.

In DNA, the CDR3 is TGTGCCTGCCTCGTGAGAAGGGACAGCCTTTACTCTGGAAACACCATATATTTT. Translating it yields CACLVRRDSLYSGNTIYF. The V gene is TRBV7-4, the J gene TRBJ1-3; the match to TRBD1 covers 7 bases. The J segment lost 0 bases and the V segment lost 11 bases, leaving 19 bases of the junction unmatched. The germline CDR1 and CDR2 sequences are SGHVT and SQSDAQ. The CDR3 is 18 residues long.

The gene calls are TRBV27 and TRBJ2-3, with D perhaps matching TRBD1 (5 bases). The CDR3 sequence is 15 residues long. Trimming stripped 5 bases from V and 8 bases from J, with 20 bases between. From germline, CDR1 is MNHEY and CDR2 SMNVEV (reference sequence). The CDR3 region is CASSPDHLRQSTQYF. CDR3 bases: TGTGCCAGCAGTCCGGACCACCTGAGACAGAGTACGCAGTATTTT.

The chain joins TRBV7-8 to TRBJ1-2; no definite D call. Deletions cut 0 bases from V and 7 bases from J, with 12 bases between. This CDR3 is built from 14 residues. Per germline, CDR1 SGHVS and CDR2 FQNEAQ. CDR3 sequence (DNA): TGTGCCAGCAGCTTAGCAGGGTTCCAATCTGGCTACACCTTC. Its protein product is CASSLAGFQSGYTF. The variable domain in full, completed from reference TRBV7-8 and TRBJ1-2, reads GAGVSQSPRYKVAKRGQDVALRCDPISGHVSLFWYQQALGQGPEFLTYFQNEAQLDKSGLPSDRFFAERPEGSVSTLKIQRTQQEDSAVYLCASSLAGFQSGYTFGSGTRLTVV.

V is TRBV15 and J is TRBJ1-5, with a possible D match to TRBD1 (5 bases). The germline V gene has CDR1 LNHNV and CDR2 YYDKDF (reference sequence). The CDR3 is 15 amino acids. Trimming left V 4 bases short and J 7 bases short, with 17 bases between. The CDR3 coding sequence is TGTGCCACCAGCATGCCACAGGCCCCGCGGCAGCCCCAGCATTTT. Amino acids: CATSMPQAPRQPQHF.

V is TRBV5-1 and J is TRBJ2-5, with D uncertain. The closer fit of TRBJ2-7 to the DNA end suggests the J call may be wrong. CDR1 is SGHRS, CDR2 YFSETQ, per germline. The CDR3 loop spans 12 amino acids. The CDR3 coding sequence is TGCGCCAGCAGCCTAGACCGCTACGAGCAGTACTTC. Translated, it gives CASSLDRYEQYF.

In DNA, the CDR3 is TGCGCCAGCAGCTTTGGACGGGACTCTGGAAACACCATATATTTT. Translated: CASSFGRDSGNTIYF. The rearrangement links TRBV5-1 to TRBJ1-3; D is ambiguous. The germline V gene encodes CDR1 SGHRS and CDR2 YFSETQ. CDR3 length: 15 amino acids. V lost 2 bases to trimming and J lost 0 bases, with 9 bases between them.

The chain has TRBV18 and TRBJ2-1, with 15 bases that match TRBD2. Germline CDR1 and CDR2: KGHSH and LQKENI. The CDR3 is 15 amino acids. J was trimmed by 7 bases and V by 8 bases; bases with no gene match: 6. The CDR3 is CASHLGLAGGNEQFF. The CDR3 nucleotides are TGTGCCAGCCACTTAGGACTAGCGGGAGGGAATGAGCAGTTCTTC.

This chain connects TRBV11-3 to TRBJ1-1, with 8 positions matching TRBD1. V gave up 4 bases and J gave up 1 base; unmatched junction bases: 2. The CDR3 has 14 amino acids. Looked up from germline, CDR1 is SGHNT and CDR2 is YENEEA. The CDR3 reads CASSSGTGNTEAFF. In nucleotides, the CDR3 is TGTGCCAGCAGCTCCGGGACAGGGAACACTGAAGCTTTCTTT.

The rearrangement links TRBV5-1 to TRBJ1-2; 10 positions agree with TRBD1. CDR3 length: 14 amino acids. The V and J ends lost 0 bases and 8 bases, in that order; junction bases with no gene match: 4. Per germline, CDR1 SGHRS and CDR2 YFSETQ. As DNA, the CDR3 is TGCGCCAGCAGCTTGGGACAGGGGGCTCGGGGCTACACCTTC. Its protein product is CASSLGQGARGYTF.

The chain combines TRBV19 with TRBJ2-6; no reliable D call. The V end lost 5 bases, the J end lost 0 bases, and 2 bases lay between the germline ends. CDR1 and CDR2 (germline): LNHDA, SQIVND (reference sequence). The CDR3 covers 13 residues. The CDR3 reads CASSDSGANVLTF. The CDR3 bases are TGTGCCAGTAGTGACTCTGGGGCCAACGTCCTGACTTTC.

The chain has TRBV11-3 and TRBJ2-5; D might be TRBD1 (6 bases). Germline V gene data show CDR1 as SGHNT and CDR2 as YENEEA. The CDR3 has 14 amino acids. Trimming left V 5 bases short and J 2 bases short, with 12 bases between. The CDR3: CASSRRGQQETQYF. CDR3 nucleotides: TGTGCCAGCAGCCGAAGAGGACAGCAAGAGACCCAGTACTTC. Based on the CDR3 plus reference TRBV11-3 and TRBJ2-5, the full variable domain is EAGVVQSPRYKIIEKKQPVAFWCNPISGHNTLYWYLQNLGQGPELLIRYENEEAVDDSQLPKDRFSAERLKGVDSTLKIQPAELGDSAVYLCASSRRGQQETQYFGPGTRLLVL.

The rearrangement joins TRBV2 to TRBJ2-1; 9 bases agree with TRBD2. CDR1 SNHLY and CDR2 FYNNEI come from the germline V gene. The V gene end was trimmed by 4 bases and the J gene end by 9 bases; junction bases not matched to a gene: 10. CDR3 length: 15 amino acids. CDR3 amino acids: CASSVLAGGPSEQFF. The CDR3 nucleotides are TGTGCCAGCAGTGTTCTGGCGGGAGGGCCTAGTGAGCAGTTCTTC.

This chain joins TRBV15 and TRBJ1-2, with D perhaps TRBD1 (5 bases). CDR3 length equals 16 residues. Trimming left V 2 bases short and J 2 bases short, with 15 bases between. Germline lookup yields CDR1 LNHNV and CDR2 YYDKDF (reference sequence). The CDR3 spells CATSRQLSTENYGYTF. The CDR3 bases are TGTGCCACCAGCAGACAACTCTCGACAGAGAACTATGGCTACACCTTC.

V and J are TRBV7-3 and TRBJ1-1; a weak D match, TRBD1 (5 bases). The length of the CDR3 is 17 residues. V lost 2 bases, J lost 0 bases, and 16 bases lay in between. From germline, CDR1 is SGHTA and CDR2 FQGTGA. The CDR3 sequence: CASSLVPGGPMNTEAFF. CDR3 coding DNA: TGTGCCAGCAGCTTAGTCCCCGGGGGACCGATGAACACTGAAGCTTTCTTT. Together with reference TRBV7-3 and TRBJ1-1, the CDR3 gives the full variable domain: GAGVSQTPSNKVTEKGKYVELRCDPISGHTALYWYRQSLGQGPEFLIYFQGTGAADDSGLPNDRFFAVRPEGSVSTLKIQRTERGDSAVYLCASSLVPGGPMNTEAFFGQGTRLTVV.

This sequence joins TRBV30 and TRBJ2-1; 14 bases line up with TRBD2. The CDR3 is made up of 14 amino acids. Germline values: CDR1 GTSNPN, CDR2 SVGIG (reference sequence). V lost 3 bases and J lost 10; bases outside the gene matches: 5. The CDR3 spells CAWRTSGRVGEQFF. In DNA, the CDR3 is TGTGCCTGGAGGACTAGCGGGAGGGTAGGGGAGCAGTTCTTC.

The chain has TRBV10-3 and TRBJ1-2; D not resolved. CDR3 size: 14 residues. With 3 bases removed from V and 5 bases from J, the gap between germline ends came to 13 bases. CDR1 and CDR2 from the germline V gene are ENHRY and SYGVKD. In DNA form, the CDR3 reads TGTGCCATCAGTGATTCTGGCAGGAATTATGGCTACACCTTC. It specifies CAISDSGRNYGYTF.

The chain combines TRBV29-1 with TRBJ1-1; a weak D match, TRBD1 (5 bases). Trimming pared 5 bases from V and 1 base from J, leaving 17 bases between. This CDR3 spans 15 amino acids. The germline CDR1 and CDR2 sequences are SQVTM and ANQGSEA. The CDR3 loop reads CSVRTTDTQNTEAFF. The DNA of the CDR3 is TGCAGCGTTCGCACCACGGACACTCAGAACACTGAAGCTTTCTTT. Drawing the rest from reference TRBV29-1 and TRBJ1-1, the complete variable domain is SAVISQKPSRDICQRGTSLTIQCQVDSQVTMMFWYRQQPGQSLTLIATANQGSEATYESGFVIDKFPISRPNLTFSTLTVSNMSPEDSSIYLCSVRTTDTQNTEAFFGQGTRLTVV.